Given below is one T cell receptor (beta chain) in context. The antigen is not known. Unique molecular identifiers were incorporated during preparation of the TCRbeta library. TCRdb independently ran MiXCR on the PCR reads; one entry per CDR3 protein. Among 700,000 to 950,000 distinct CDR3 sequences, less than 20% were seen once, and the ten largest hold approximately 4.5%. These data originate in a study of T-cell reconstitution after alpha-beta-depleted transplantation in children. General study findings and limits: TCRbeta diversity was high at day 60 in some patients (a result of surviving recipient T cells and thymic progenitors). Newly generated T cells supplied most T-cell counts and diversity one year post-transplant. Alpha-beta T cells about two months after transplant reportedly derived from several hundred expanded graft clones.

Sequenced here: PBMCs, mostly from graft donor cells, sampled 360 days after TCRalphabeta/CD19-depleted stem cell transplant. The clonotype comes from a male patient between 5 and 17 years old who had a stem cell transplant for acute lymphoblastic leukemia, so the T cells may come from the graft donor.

The CDR3 region is CASGLPTGGQFF. For the CDR3, the DNA is TGTGCTAGTGGTTTGCCGACAGGGGGGCAGTTCTTC. V is TRBV12-5 and J is TRBJ2-1; 9 positions match TRBD1. After removal of 2 bases from V and 12 bases from J, the junction contained 2 bases not matched to a gene. The CDR3 has 12 amino acids. Germline V gene sequence: CDR1 LGHNT, CDR2 FRNRAP. The full variable domain, in which reference TRBV12-5 and TRBJ2-1 provide the parts outside the CDR3, is DARVTQTPRHKVTEMGQEVTMRCQPILGHNTVFWYRQTMMQGLELLAYFRNRAPLDDSGMPKDRFSAEMPDATLATLKIQPSEPRDSAVYFCASGLPTGGQFFGPGTRLTVL.